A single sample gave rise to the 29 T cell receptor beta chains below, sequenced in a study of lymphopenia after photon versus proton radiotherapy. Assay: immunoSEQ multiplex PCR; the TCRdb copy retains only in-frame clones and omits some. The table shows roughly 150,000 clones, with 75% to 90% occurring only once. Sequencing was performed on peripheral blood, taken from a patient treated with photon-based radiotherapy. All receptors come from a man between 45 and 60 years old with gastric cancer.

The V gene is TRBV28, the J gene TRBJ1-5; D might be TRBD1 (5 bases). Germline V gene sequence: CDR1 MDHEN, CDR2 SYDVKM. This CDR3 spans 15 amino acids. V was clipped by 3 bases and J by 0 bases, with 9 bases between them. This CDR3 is CASSFRQSSNQPQHF. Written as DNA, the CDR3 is TGTGCCAGCAGTTTTCGACAGAGTAGCAATCAGCCCCAGCATTTT.

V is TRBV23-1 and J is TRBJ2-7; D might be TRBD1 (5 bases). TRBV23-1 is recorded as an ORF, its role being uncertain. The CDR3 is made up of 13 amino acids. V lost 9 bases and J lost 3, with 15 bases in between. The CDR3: CARGSGAGYEQYF. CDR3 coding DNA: TGCGCCAGAGGTTCTGGGGCCGGCTACGAGCAGTACTTC.

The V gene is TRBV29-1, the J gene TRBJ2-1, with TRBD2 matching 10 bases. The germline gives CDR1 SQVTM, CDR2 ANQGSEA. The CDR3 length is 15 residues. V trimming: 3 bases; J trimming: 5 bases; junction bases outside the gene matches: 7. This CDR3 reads CSVEELAGLNNEQFF. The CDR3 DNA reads TGCAGCGTTGAGGAACTAGCGGGGTTGAACAATGAGCAGTTCTTC.

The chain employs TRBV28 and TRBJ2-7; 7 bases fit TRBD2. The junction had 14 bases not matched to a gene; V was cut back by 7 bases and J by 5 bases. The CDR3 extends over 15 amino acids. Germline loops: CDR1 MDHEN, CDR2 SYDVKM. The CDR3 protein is CASTLSGRGNHEQYF. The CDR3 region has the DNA TGTGCCAGCACTCTTAGCGGGCGTGGGAACCACGAGCAGTACTTC.

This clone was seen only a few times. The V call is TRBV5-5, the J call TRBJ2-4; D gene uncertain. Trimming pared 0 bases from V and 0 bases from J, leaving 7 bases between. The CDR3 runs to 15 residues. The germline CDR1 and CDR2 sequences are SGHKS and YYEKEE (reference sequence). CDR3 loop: CASSLVPLAKNIQYF. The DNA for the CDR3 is TGTGCCAGCAGCTTGGTCCCGTTAGCCAAAAACATTCAGTACTTC.

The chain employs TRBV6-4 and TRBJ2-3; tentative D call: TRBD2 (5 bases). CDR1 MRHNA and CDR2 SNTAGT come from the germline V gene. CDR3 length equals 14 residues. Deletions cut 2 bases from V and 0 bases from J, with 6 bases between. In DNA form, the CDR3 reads TGTGCCAGCAGTGACGGAGGTAGCACAGATACGCAGTATTTT. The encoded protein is CASSDGGSTDTQYF.

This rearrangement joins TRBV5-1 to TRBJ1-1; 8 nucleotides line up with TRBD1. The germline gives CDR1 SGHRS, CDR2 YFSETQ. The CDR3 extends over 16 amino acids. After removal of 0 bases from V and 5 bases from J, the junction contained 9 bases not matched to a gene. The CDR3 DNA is TGCGCCAGCAGCTTGGTCCCGACAGGGGTGATAACTGAAGCTTTCTTT. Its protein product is CASSLVPTGVITEAFF. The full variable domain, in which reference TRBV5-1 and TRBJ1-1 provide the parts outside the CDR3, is KAGVTQTPRYLIKTRGQQVTLSCSPISGHRSVSWYQQTPGQGLQFLFEYFSETQRNKGNFPGRFSGRQFSNSRSEMNVSTLELGDSALYLCASSLVPTGVITEAFFGQGTRLTVV.

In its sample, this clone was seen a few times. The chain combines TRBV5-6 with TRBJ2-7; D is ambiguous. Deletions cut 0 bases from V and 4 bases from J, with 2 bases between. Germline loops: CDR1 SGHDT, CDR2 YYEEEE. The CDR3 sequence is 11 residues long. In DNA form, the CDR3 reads TGTGCCAGCAGCTTGGGGTACGAGCAGTACTTC. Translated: CASSLGYEQYF.

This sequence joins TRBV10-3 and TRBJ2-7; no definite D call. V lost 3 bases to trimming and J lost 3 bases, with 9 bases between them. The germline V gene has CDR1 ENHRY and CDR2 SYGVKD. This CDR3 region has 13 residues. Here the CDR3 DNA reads TGTGCCATCAGTGAAACCTTGAACTACGAGCAGTACTTC. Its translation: CAISETLNYEQYF.

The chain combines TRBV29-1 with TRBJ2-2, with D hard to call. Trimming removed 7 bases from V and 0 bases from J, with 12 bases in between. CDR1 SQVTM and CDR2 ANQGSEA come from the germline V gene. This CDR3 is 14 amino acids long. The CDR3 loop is CSGRGSANTGELFF. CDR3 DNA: TGCAGCGGACGTGGGTCGGCGAACACCGGGGAGCTGTTTTTT.

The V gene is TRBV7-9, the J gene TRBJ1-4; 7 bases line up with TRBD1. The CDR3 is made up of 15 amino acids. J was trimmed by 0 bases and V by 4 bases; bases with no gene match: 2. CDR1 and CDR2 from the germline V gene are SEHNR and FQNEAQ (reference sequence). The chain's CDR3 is CASSWDRPTNEKLFF. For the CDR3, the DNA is TGTGCCAGCAGCTGGGACAGACCAACTAATGAAAAACTGTTTTTT.

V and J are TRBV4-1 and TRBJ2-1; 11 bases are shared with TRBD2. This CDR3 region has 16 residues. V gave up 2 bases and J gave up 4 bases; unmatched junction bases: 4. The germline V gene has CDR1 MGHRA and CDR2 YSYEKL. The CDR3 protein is CASSQPLAGAYNEQFF. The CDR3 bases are TGCGCCAGCAGCCAACCACTAGCGGGAGCTTACAATGAGCAGTTCTTC.

This CDR3 reads CATSRDRGPNTQYF. The DNA of the CDR3 is TGTGCCACCAGCAGAGATCGAGGGCCTAATACGCAGTATTTT. The chain couples TRBV15 to TRBJ2-3, with D perhaps matching TRBD2 (5 bases). The length of the CDR3 is 14 residues. Trimming left V 0 bases short and J 7 bases short, with 11 bases between. Germline loops: CDR1 LNHNV, CDR2 YYDKDF (reference sequence).

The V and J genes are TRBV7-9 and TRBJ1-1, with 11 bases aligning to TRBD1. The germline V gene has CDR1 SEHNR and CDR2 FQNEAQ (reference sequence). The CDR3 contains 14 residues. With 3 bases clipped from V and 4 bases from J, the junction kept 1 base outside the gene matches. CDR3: CASSFGTGGTEAFF. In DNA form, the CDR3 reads TGTGCCAGCAGCTTCGGGACAGGGGGCACTGAAGCTTTCTTT.

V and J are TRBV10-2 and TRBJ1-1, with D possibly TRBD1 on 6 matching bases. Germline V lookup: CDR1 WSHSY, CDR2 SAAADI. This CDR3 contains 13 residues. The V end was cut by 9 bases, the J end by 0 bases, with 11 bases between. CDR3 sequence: CARRQGMNTEAFF. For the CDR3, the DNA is TGCGCCAGAAGGCAGGGGATGAACACTGAAGCTTTCTTT.

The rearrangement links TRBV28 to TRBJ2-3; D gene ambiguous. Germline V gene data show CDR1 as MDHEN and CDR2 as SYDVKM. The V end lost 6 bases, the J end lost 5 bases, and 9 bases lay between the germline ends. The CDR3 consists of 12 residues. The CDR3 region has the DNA TGTGCCAGCAGCTCGAGTCTAGATACGCAGTATTTT. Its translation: CASSSSLDTQYF.

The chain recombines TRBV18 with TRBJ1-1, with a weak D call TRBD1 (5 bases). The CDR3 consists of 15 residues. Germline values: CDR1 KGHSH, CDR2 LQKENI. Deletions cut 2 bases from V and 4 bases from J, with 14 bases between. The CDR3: CASSPRSGIGTEAFF. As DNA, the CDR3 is TGTGCCAGCTCACCAAGGTCAGGGATTGGCACTGAAGCTTTCTTT.

In DNA, the CDR3 is TGTGCCAGCATCCGACAGGGGCTAGCCAAAAACATTCAGTACTTC. The encoded protein is CASIRQGLAKNIQYF. V and J are TRBV2 and TRBJ2-4, with 8 bases lining up with TRBD1. The germline gives CDR1 SNHLY, CDR2 FYNNEI. The CDR3 covers 15 residues. V shed 7 bases and J 0 bases; nucleotides not matched to a gene: 5.

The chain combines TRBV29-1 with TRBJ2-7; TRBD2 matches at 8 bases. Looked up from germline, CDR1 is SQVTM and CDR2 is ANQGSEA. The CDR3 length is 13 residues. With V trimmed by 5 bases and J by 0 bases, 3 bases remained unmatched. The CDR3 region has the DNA TGCAGCGTTAAGCGGGGGTCCTCCTACGAGCAGTACTTC. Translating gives CSVKRGSSYEQYF.

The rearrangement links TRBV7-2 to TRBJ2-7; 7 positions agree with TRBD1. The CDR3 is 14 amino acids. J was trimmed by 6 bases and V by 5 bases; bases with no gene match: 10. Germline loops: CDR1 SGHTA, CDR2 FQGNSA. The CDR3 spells CASSRDREPSEQYF. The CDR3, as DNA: TGTGCCAGCAGCAGAGACAGGGAGCCATCCGAGCAGTACTTC.

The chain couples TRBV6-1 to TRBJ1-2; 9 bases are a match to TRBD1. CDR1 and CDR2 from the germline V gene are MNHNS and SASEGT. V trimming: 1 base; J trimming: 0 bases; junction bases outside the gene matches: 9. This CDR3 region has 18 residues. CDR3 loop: CASSEVWDRDGANYGYTF. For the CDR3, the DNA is TGTGCCAGCAGTGAAGTTTGGGACAGGGATGGGGCTAACTATGGCTACACCTTC.

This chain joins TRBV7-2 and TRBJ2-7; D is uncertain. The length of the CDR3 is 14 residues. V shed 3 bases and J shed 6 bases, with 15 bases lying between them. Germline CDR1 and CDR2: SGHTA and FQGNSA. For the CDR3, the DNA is TGTGCCAGCAGCTTTGCCACCCAGGCCGGCGAGCAGTACTTC. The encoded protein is CASSFATQAGEQYF.

The CDR3 nucleotides read TGTGCCAGCAGCTTAGCCACGCTGGGACTAGCGGGTAACACCGGGGAGCTGTTTTTT. It codes for CASSLATLGLAGNTGELFF. This rearrangement joins TRBV7-8 to TRBJ2-2, with 12 bases fitting TRBD2. Germline V CDR1 and CDR2: SGHVS, FQNEAQ. The CDR3 has 19 residues. The V and J ends lost 0 bases and 2 bases, in that order; junction bases with no gene match: 7.

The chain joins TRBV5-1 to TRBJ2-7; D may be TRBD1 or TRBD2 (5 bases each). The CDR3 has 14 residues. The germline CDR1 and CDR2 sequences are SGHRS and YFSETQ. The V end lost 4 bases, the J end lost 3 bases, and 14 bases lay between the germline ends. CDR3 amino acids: CASSPDWGIYEQYF. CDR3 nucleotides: TGCGCCAGCAGCCCTGATTGGGGGATCTACGAGCAGTACTTC.

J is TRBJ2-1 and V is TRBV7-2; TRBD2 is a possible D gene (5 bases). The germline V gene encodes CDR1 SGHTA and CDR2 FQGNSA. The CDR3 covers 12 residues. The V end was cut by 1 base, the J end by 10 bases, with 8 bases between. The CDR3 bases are TGTGCCAGCAGCTTAGTGTCGGGGGAGCAGTTCTTC. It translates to CASSLVSGEQFF.

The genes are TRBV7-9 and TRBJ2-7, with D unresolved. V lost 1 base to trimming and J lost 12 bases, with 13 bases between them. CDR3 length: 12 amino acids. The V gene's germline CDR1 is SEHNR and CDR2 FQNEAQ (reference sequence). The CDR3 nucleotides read TGTGCCAGCAGCTTAGTTGTAGGCGGAGTGTACTTC. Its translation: CASSLVVGGVYF.

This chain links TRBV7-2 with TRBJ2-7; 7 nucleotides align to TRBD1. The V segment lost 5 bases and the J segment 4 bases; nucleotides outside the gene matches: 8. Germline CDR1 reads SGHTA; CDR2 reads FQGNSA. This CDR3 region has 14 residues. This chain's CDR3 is CASSTPGQLYEQYF. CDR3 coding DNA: TGTGCCAGCAGCACCCCGGGACAGCTGTACGAGCAGTACTTC.

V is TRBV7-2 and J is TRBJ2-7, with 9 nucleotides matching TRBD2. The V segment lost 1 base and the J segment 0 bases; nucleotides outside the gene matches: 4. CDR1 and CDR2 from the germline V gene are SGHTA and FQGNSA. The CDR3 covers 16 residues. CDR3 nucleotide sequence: TGTGCCAGCAGCTTAGTTTCTAGCGGGATCTCCTACGAGCAGTACTTC. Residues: CASSLVSSGISYEQYF.

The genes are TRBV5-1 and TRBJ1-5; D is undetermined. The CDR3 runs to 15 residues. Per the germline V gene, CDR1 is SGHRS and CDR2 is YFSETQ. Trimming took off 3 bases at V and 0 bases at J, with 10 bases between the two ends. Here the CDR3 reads CASSWKTYSNQPQHF. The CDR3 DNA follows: TGCGCCAGCAGCTGGAAGACATATAGCAATCAGCCCCAGCATTTT.